These T cell receptor beta chains were read from a single sample in a study of blood T cells in healthy people across ages. TCRdb reanalysed the 5' RACE reads using MiXCR and keeps one entry per CDR3 protein. The sample includes 500,000 to 700,000 distinct CDR3 sequences, about 30% of them seen just once. The sample taken for sequencing was blood. Receptors originate from an elderly woman in good health. Both conserved end residues are part of each CDR3. The D gene is left open where the match is weak.

CAWSLQGNEQFF	TRBV30	12	-	TRBJ2-1
CSASCGGAGDTQYF	TRBV20-1	14	-	TRBJ2-3
CASSPRQMNSGNTIYF	TRBV12-3/TRBV12-4	16	-	TRBJ1-3
CATSDSGIIRGNEQFF	TRBV24-1	16	-	TRBJ2-1
CASSMLAGGLDEQFF	TRBV7-9	15	TRBD2	TRBJ2-1
CASSPGQGASPLHF	TRBV18	14	TRBD1	TRBJ1-6
CAGSPRGAGRSYNEQFF	TRBV2	17	-	TRBJ2-1
CASSNQGQGAFGYTF	TRBV9	15	TRBD1	TRBJ1-2
CASSLWVTGGTEAFF	TRBV7-8	15	-	TRBJ1-1
CASSTAGGTSYEQYF	TRBV7-3	15	TRBD2	TRBJ2-7
CASRGMDRGNTGELFF	TRBV7-2	16	TRBD1	TRBJ2-2
CSVEDRGPGYGYTF	TRBV29-1	14	-	TRBJ1-2
CASSFGKVNTEAFF	TRBV7-2	14	-	TRBJ1-1
CASSQDDSTEAFF	TRBV4-3	13	-	TRBJ1-1
CASSLAGTSTDTQYF	TRBV5-1	15	-	TRBJ2-3
CASSFRVDSPLHF	TRBV12-3/TRBV12-4	13	-	TRBJ1-6
CASSEHGRSNTEAFF	TRBV9	15	-	TRBJ1-1
CASSQEGGGGANEQFF	TRBV4-2	16	TRBD2	TRBJ2-1
CSARDLSTGELFF	TRBV20-1	13	-	TRBJ2-2
CSGRDMYQETQYF	TRBV29-1	13	-	TRBJ2-5
CASGIRGGNTIYF	TRBV6-5	13	-	TRBJ1-3
CASMPPGTRDEQFF	TRBV5-1	14	TRBD2	TRBJ2-1
CASTLERWGYTF	TRBV6-6	12	-	TRBJ1-2
CASSEWGTGRRNSEAFF	TRBV2	17	TRBD1	TRBJ1-1
CASSFRTSGGFFPGELFF	TRBV11-2	18	TRBD2	TRBJ2-2
CASSYQGGGTEAFF	TRBV6-2/TRBV6-3	14	-	TRBJ1-1
CASSLPAQGTTEAFF	TRBV28	15	-	TRBJ1-1
CASSQTGENWAREKLFF	TRBV13	17	-	TRBJ1-4
CAWRERYTETEAFF	TRBV30	14	-	TRBJ1-1
CASSLAGDLVNQPQHF	TRBV5-6	16	-	TRBJ1-5
CSASRAAASTDTQYF	TRBV20-1	15	-	TRBJ2-3
CASSVEVSSGPRELFF	TRBV9	16	TRBD2	TRBJ2-2
CASSLYGTQNNSPLHF	TRBV7-2	16	-	TRBJ1-6
CASSQYGREGQDEQFF	TRBV4-2	16	TRBD2	TRBJ2-1
CSARVGDRGSLEQYF	TRBV20-1	15	TRBD1	TRBJ2-7
CASSSRQGRRSRNTEAFF	TRBV12-3/TRBV12-4	18	TRBD1	TRBJ1-1
CASSVYDRPSGNTIYF	TRBV9	16	-	TRBJ1-3
CASGGGTTDTQYF	TRBV6-1	13	TRBD2	TRBJ2-3
CASSLDRVDTEAFF	TRBV5-1	14	TRBD1	TRBJ1-1
CATSGRGVKNSPLHF	TRBV15	15	-	TRBJ1-6
CASSSPGQGFYEQYF	TRBV28	15	TRBD1	TRBJ2-7
CASSQAPGANQPQHF	TRBV3-1	15	-	TRBJ1-5
CASSPVAGAYNEQFF	TRBV6-5	15	TRBD2	TRBJ2-1
CASTIGTPLRPQHF	TRBV6-6	14	-	TRBJ1-5
CSAHPGGNQPQHF	TRBV20-1	13	-	TRBJ1-5
CATSREDRDNEQFF	TRBV15	14	TRBD1	TRBJ2-1
CSARPSSGGARETQYF	TRBV20-1	16	TRBD2	TRBJ2-5
CSARDPTLAYEQYF	TRBV20-1	14	TRBD2	TRBJ2-7
CASSLGPTNEQFF	TRBV7-9	13	-	TRBJ2-1
CARSVGSSGGDEQFF	TRBV30	15	TRBD2	TRBJ2-1
CSARVARPSGGEQFF	TRBV20-1	15	TRBD2	TRBJ2-1
CASEPGLAVETQYF	TRBV7-9	14	TRBD2	TRBJ2-5
CSASSTTRPEAFF	TRBV20-1	13	-	TRBJ1-1